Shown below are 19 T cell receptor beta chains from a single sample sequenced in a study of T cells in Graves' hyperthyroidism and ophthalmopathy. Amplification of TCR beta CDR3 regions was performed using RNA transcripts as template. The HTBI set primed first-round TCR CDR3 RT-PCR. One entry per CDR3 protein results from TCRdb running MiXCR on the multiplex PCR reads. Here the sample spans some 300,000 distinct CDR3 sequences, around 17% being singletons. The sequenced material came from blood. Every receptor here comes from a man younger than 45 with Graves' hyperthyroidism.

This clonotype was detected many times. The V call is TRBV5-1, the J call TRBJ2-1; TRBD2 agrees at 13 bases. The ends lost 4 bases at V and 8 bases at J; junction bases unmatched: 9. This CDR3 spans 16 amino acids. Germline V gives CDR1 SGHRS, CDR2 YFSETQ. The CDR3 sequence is CASSRTSGRGRHEQFF. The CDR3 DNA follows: TGCGCCAGCAGCAGAACTAGCGGGAGGGGTCGGCATGAGCAGTTCTTC. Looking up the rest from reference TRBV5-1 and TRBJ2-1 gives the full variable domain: KAGVTQTPRYLIKTRGQQVTLSCSPISGHRSVSWYQQTPGQGLQFLFEYFSETQRNKGNFPGRFSGRQFSNSRSEMNVSTLELGDSALYLCASSRTSGRGRHEQFFGPGTRLTVL.

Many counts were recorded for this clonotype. The CDR3 region has the DNA TGTGCCAGCAAGCGGGAGGGCCCCTCCGAGCAGTACTTC. Its translation: CASKREGPSEQYF. The rearrangement uses TRBV2 and TRBJ2-7; 10 positions match TRBD2. Germline CDR1 is SNHLY and CDR2 is FYNNEI. This CDR3 is built from 13 residues. V was pared by 7 bases and J by 6 bases, with 6 bases of the junction left unmatched. The full variable domain, in which reference TRBV2 and TRBJ2-7 provide the parts outside the CDR3, is EPEVTQTPSHQVTQMGQEVILRCVPISNHLYFYWYRQILGQKVEFLVSFYNNEISEKSEIFDDQFSVERPDGSNFTLKIRSTKLEDSAMYFCASKREGPSEQYFGPGTRLTVT.

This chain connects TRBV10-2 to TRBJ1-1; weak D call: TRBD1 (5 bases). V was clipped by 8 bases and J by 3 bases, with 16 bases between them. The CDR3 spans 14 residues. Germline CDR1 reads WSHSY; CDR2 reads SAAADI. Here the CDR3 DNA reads TGCGCCAGCCGGGAGGGGACTCCAGACACTGAAGCTTTCTTT. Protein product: CASREGTPDTEAFF.

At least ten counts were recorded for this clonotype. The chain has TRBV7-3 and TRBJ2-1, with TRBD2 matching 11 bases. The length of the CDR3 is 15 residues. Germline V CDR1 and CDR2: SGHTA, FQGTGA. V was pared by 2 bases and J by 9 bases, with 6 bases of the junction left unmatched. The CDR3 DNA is TGTGCCAGCAGCTTAGAACTAGCGGGAGTAGGTGAGCAGTTCTTC. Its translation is CASSLELAGVGEQFF. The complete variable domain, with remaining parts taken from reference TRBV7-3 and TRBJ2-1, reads GAGVSQTPSNKVTEKGKYVELRCDPISGHTALYWYRQSLGQGPEFLIYFQGTGAADDSGLPNDRFFAVRPEGSVSTLKIQRTERGDSAVYLCASSLELAGVGEQFFGPGTRLTVL.

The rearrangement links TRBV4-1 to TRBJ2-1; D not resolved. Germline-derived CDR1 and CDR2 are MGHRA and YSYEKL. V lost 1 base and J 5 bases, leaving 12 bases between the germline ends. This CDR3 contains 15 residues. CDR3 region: CASSQALRPHNEQFF. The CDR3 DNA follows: TGCGCCAGCAGCCAAGCTCTCCGACCCCACAATGAGCAGTTCTTC.

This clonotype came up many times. The CDR3 loop is CSASRPDTQYF. The CDR3 DNA reads TGCAGTGCTAGCCGCCCAGATACGCAGTATTTT. V is TRBV20-1 and J is TRBJ2-3; D unclear. The CDR3 is 11 amino acids. Germline CDR1 and CDR2: DFQATT and SNEGSKA (reference sequence). The V and J ends lost 3 bases and 4 bases respectively, with 5 bases between them.

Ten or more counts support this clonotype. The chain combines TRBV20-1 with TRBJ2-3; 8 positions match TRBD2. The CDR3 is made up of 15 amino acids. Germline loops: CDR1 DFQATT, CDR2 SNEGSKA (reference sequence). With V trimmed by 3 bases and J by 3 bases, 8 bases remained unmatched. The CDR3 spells CSARDPASGTDTQYF. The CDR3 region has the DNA TGCAGTGCTAGGGATCCTGCTAGCGGGACAGATACGCAGTATTTT.

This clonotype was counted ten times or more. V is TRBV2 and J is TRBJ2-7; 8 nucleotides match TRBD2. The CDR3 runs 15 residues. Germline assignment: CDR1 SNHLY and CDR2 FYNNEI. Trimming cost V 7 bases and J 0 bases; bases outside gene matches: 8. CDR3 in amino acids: CASIGGTRSSYEQYF. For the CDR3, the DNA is TGTGCCAGCATCGGTGGGACTAGGAGCTCCTACGAGCAGTACTTC.

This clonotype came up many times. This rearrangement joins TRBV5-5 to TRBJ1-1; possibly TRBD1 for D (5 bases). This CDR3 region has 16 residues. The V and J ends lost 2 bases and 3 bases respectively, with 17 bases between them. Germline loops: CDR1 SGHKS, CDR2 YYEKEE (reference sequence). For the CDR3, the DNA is TGTGCCAGCAGCTTTCCGGCGGGAGGGGCGGACACTGAAGCTTTCTTT. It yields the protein CASSFPAGGADTEAFF.

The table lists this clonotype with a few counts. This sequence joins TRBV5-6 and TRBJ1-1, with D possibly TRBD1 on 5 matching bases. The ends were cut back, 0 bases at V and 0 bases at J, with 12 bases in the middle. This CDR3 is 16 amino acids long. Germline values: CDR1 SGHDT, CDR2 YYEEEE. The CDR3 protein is CASSLVGTGMNTEAFF. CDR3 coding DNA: TGTGCCAGCAGCTTGGTGGGGACCGGCATGAACACTGAAGCTTTCTTT.

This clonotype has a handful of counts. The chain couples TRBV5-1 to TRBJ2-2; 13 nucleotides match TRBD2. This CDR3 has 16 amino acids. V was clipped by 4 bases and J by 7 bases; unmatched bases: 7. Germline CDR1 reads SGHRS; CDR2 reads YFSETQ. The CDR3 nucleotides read TGCGCCAGCAGCAGTGGAAGGACTAGCGGGAGCGGGGAGCTGTTTTTT. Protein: CASSSGRTSGSGELFF.

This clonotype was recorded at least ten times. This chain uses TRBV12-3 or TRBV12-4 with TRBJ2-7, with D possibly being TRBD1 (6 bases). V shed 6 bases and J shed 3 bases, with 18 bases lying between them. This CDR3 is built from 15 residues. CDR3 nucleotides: TGTGCCAGCAGCTATGACCGGGACACCTTCTACGAGCAGTACTTC. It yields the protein CASSYDRDTFYEQYF.

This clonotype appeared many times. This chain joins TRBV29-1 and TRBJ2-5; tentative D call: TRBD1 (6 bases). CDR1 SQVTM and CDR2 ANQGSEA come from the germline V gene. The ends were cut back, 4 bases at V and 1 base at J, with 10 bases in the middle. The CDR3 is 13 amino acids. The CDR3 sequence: CSVVGRGQETQYF. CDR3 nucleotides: TGCAGCGTTGTCGGCAGGGGCCAAGAGACCCAGTACTTC.

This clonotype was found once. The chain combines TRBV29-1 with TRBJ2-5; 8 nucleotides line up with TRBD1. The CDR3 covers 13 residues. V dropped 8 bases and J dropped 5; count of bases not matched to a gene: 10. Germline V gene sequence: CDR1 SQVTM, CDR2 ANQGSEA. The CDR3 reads CSLRTGLLETQYF. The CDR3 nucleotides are TGCAGCCTTAGGACAGGGCTGTTGGAGACCCAGTACTTC. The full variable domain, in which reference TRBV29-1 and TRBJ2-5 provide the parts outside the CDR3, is SAVISQKPSRDICQRGTSLTIQCQVDSQVTMMFWYRQQPGQSLTLIATANQGSEATYESGFVIDKFPISRPNLTFSTLTVSNMSPEDSSIYLCSLRTGLLETQYFGPGTRLLVL.

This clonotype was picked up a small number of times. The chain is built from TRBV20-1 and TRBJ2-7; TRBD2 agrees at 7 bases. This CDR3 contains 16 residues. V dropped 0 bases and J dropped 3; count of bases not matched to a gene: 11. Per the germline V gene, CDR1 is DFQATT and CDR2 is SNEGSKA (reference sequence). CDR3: CSARDRQAGLFYEQYF. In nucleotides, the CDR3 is TGCAGTGCTAGAGATAGACAAGCGGGGCTCTTCTACGAGCAGTACTTC.

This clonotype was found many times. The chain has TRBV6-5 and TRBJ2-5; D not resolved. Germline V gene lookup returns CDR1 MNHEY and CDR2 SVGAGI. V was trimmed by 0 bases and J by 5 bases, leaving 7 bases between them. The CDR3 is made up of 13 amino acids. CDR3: CASSYSKSETQYF. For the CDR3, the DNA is TGTGCCAGCAGTTACTCGAAATCGGAGACCCAGTACTTC.

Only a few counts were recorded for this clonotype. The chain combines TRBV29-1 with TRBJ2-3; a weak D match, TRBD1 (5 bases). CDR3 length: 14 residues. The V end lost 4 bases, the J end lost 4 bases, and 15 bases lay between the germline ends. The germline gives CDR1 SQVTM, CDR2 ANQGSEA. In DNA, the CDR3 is TGCAGCGTTGCTAGAGACAGCCGACCAGATACGCAGTATTTT. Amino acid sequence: CSVARDSRPDTQYF.

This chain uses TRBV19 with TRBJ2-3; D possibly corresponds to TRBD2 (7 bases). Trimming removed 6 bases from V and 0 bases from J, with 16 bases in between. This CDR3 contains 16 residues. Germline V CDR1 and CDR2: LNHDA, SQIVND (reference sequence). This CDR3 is CASSRRGAPSTDTQYF. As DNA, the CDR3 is TGTGCCAGTAGCCGACGGGGGGCCCCTAGCACAGATACGCAGTATTTT.

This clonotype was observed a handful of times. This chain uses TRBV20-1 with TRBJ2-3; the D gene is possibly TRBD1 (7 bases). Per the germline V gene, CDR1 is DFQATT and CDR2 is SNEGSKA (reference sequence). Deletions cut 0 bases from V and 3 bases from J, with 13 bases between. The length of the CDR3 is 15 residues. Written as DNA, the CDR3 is TGCAGTGCTAGAGATGGCGCAGGGGGGACAGATACGCAGTATTTT. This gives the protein CSARDGAGGTDTQYF.